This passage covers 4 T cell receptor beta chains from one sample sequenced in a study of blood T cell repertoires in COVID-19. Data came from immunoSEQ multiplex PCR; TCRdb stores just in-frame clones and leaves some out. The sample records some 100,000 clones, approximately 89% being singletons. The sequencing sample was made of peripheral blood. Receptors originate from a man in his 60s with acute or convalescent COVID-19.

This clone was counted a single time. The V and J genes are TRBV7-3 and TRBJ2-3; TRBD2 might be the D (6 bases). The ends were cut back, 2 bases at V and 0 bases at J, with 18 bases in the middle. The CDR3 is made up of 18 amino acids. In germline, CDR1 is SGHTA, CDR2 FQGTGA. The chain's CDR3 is CASSLYLEVAESTDTQYF. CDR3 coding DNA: TGTGCCAGCAGCTTATACCTCGAGGTAGCGGAGAGCACAGATACGCAGTATTTT.

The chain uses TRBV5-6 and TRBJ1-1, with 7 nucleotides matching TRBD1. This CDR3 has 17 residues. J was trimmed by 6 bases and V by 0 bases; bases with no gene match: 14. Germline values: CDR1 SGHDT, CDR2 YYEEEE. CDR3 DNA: TGTGCCAGCAGCTTGGGAAGTATAATAAGGGGGCCGGCTGAAGCTTTCTTT. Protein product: CASSLGSIIRGPAEAFF.

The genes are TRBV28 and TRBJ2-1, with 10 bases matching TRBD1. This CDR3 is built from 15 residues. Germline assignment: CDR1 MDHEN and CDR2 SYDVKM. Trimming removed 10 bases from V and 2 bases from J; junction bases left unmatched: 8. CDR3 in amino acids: CAIQSGTGAYNEQFF. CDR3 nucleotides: TGTGCCATCCAATCCGGGACAGGGGCCTACAATGAGCAGTTCTTC.

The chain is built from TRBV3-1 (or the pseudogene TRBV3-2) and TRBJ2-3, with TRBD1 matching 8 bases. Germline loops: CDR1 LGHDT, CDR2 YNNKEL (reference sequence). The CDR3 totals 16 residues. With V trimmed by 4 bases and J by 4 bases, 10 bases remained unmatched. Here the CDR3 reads CASSLSGQGGADTQYF. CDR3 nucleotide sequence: TGTGCCAGCAGCCTGTCCGGACAGGGTGGGGCAGATACGCAGTATTTT.